The 23 T cell receptor beta chains reported below all come from one sample, sequenced in a study of T cell responses to AZD1222 COVID-19 vaccine. Here immunoSEQ multiplex PCR was the method, and the copy in TCRdb shows in-frame clones only, minus some. The table has 100,000 to 150,000 clones, 88% seen once. The source was peripheral blood, collected on day 0 of AZD1222 vaccination. These receptors all stem from an adult in good health.

This rearrangement joins TRBV6-2 or TRBV6-3 to TRBJ2-7; D ambiguous. V lost 1 base and J 7 bases, leaving 5 bases between the germline ends. The CDR3 sequence is 11 residues long. The germline CDR1 and CDR2 sequences are MNHEY and SVGEGT. The CDR3 reads CASSYLGEQYF. Written as DNA, the CDR3 is TGTGCCAGCAGTTACTTGGGGGAGCAGTACTTC.

V is TRBV19 and J is TRBJ1-2; tentative D call: TRBD1 (6 bases). The germline gives CDR1 LNHDA, CDR2 SQIVND (reference sequence). The CDR3 is made up of 12 amino acids. Trimming took 5 bases from V and 7 from J, leaving 11 bases between them. CDR3 sequence reads: CASSLRDIGYTF. DNA for the CDR3: TGTGCCAGTAGTCTACGGGACATTGGCTACACCTTC.

The chain carries TRBV5-6 and TRBJ1-2; D remains unclear. V was cut by 6 bases and J by 4 bases, with 10 bases left in between. The V gene's germline CDR1 is SGHDT and CDR2 YYEEEE. The CDR3 consists of 12 residues. The CDR3 region is CASNGPTYGYTF. The CDR3 bases are TGTGCCAGCAACGGACCAACCTATGGCTACACCTTC.

Concerning this clone itself: Germline and junction disagree at one end, which may indicate a read error. CDR3 nucleotides: TGTGCCAGCAGCGGCAGTGCAGGCATTCTTAATTCGCCCCTCCACTTT. Its translation: CASSGSAGILNSPLHF. The V and J genes are TRBV9 and TRBJ1-6; D not resolved. CDR3 length equals 16 residues. Germline loops: CDR1 SGDLS, CDR2 YYNGEE.

The chain couples TRBV19 to TRBJ1-6, with D unclear. Germline V CDR1 and CDR2: LNHDA, SQIVND (reference sequence). There are 12 residues in the CDR3. The V gene lost 9 bases and the J gene lost 7 bases, with 10 bases spanning the gap. CDR3 in DNA: TGTGCCAGCGGCTTCACCAATTCACCCCTCCACTTT. This translates into CASGFTNSPLHF.

The chain has TRBV4-3 and TRBJ1-2, with unresolved D. This CDR3 contains 14 residues. The germline CDR1 and CDR2 sequences are LGHNA and YSLEER. V dropped 0 bases and J dropped 8 bases, with 13 bases sitting between them. In DNA, the CDR3 is TGCGCCAGCAGCCAAGATCCAGGCCCCTACGGCTACACCTTC. Its protein product is CASSQDPGPYGYTF.

This chain connects TRBV14 to TRBJ2-7; weak D call: TRBD2 (5 bases). The length of the CDR3 is 15 residues. In germline, CDR1 is SGHDN, CDR2 FVKESK. Trimming stripped 3 bases from V and 2 bases from J, with 14 bases between. The CDR3 protein is CASSQLALSAYEQYF. The CDR3 DNA reads as TGTGCCAGCAGCCAGCTAGCACTCAGCGCCTACGAGCAGTACTTC. Full variable domain (rest looked up from reference TRBV14 and TRBJ2-7): EAGVTQFPSHSVIEKGQTVTLRCDPISGHDNLYWYRRVMGKEIKFLLHFVKESKQDESGMPNNRFLAERTGGTYSTLKVQPAELEDSGVYFCASSQLALSAYEQYFGPGTRLTVT.

The chain combines TRBV18 with TRBJ2-7; a possible D gene is TRBD1 (6 bases). Trimming removed 2 bases from V and 0 bases from J, with 11 bases in between. The V gene's germline CDR1 is KGHSH and CDR2 LQKENI. The length of the CDR3 is 15 residues. Here the CDR3 reads CASSPEDRLSYEQYF. The DNA of the CDR3 is TGTGCCAGCTCACCAGAGGACAGACTCTCCTACGAGCAGTACTTC.

The chain carries TRBV7-2 and TRBJ1-2; the D is unclear. The germline CDR1 and CDR2 sequences are SGHTA and FQGNSA. The CDR3 is 16 amino acids. Trimming removed 3 bases from V and 1 base from J, with 15 bases in between. The CDR3 protein is CASSFQHRADNYGYTF. CDR3 DNA: TGTGCCAGCAGCTTCCAACACCGGGCCGATAACTATGGCTACACCTTC.

This clone was detected only once. The chain is built from TRBV29-1 and TRBJ2-1; 11 bases match TRBD2. Trimming cost V 4 bases and J 9 bases; bases outside gene matches: 8. Germline-derived CDR1 and CDR2 are SQVTM and ANQGSEA. The CDR3 spans 14 residues. CDR3 sequence: CSVASTSGGGEQFF. The DNA of the CDR3 is TGCAGCGTTGCCAGCACTAGCGGGGGTGGTGAGCAGTTCTTC.

V is TRBV16 and J is TRBJ1-5; perhaps TRBD1 as D (5 bases). Germline CDR1 and CDR2: KGHSY and FQNENV. Trimming removed 0 bases from V and 3 bases from J, with 12 bases in between. CDR3 size: 16 residues. In DNA, the CDR3 is TGTGCCAGCAGCCAATCCGACGGGGCGGTCAATCAGCCCCAGCATTTT. This gives the protein CASSQSDGAVNQPQHF.

This chain links TRBV2 with TRBJ2-3; D not certain. Per germline, CDR1 SNHLY and CDR2 FYNNEI. This CDR3 spans 11 amino acids. V lost 4 bases and J 4 bases, leaving 3 bases between the germline ends. The CDR3 region has the DNA TGTGCCAGCAGTGCCTCAGATACGCAGTATTTT. It yields the protein CASSASDTQYF.

The chain is built from TRBV30 and TRBJ1-2, with TRBD1 matching over 9 bases. The CDR3 contains 16 residues. Germline V lookup: CDR1 GTSNPN, CDR2 SVGIG (reference sequence). Losses at the gene ends were 0 bases for V and 8 bases for J; bases not matched to a gene: 13. The CDR3 spells CAWSVIAWDRVGGYTF. As DNA, the CDR3 is TGTGCCTGGAGTGTAATTGCCTGGGACAGGGTTGGCGGCTACACCTTC. Variable domain in full (rest from reference TRBV30 and TRBJ1-2): SQTIHQWPATLVQPVGSPLSLECTVEGTSNPNLYWYRQAAGRGLQLLFYSVGIGQISSEVPQNLSASRPQDRQFILSSKKLLLSDSGFYLCAWSVIAWDRVGGYTFGSGTRLTVV.

The chain carries TRBV18 and TRBJ1-2; possible D gene TRBD1, 5 bases. The V end was cut by 3 bases, the J end by 0 bases, with 11 bases between. Per the germline V gene, CDR1 is KGHSH and CDR2 is LQKENI. The CDR3 spans 15 residues. CDR3 nucleotide sequence: TGTGCCAGCTCACCCTCGACAGAGACTAACTATGGCTACACCTTC. Protein: CASSPSTETNYGYTF.

V and J are TRBV27 and TRBJ2-1, with D possibly being TRBD1 or TRBD2 (5 bases each). Trimming cost V 6 bases and J 1 base, with 13 bases left between them. The germline V gene encodes CDR1 MNHEY and CDR2 SMNVEV (reference sequence). The CDR3 covers 15 residues. The CDR3 coding sequence is TGTGCCAGCAGCTTGGGACGGGTGTCCTACAATGAGCAGTTCTTC. It encodes CASSLGRVSYNEQFF.

This sequence joins TRBV18 and TRBJ2-7; 8 bases agree with TRBD2. The ends lost 5 bases at V and 1 base at J; junction bases unmatched: 4. Per germline, CDR1 KGHSH and CDR2 LQKENI. The CDR3 has 14 amino acids. CDR3 region: CASSAGLVSYEQYF. The CDR3 DNA reads TGTGCCAGCTCAGCGGGACTAGTTTCCTACGAGCAGTACTTC.

This rearrangement joins TRBV19 to TRBJ1-3, with unresolved D. This CDR3 comprises 15 residues. Trimming removed 1 base from V and 0 bases from J, with 7 bases in between. Germline V gene sequence: CDR1 LNHDA, CDR2 SQIVND (reference sequence). CDR3 amino acids: CASSIGGTSGNTIYF. In DNA, the CDR3 is TGTGCCAGTAGTATAGGGGGAACCTCTGGAAACACCATATATTTT.

The chain combines TRBV6-2 or TRBV6-3 with TRBJ1-1; 7 bases match TRBD1. Germline CDR1 reads MNHEY; CDR2 reads SVGEGT. The CDR3 is 11 residues long. The J segment lost 7 bases and the V segment lost 5 bases, leaving 1 base of the junction unmatched. DNA of the CDR3: TGTGCCAGCAGTCGACAGGGTGAAGCTTTCTTT. Its protein product is CASSRQGEAFF.

This chain joins TRBV15 and TRBJ1-6; the D is unclear. Germline values: CDR1 LNHNV, CDR2 YYDKDF (reference sequence). V lost 0 bases, J lost 7 bases, and 7 bases lay in between. The CDR3 contains 14 residues. CDR3: CATSRDRANSPLHF. The DNA of the CDR3 is TGTGCCACCAGCAGAGATCGGGCCAATTCACCCCTCCACTTT.

This chain connects TRBV27 to TRBJ2-1; D may match TRBD1 or TRBD2 (5 bases each). The V gene lost 4 bases and the J gene lost 0 bases, with 13 bases spanning the gap. CDR1 and CDR2 (germline): MNHEY, SMNVEV (reference sequence). CDR3 length equals 16 residues. The CDR3: CASSWDGPSSYNEQFF. The CDR3 coding sequence is TGTGCCAGCAGTTGGGACGGCCCGAGCTCCTACAATGAGCAGTTCTTC.

The V gene is TRBV6-5, the J gene TRBJ1-4; TRBD1 matches at 8 bases. V was pared by 6 bases and J by 7 bases, with 7 bases of the junction left unmatched. There are 14 residues in the CDR3. The germline V gene encodes CDR1 MNHEY and CDR2 SVGAGI. The DNA of the CDR3 is TGTGCCAGCAGCGGAGACAGGGGCGGTGAAAAACTGTTTTTT. Translated: CASSGDRGGEKLFF.

The chain is built from TRBV19 and TRBJ1-4, with a weak D call TRBD1 (6 bases). V was trimmed by 10 bases and J by 7 bases, leaving 16 bases between them. Germline V lookup: CDR1 LNHDA, CDR2 SQIVND (reference sequence). This CDR3 is built from 13 residues. In DNA, the CDR3 is TGTGCCACCACGGGACAAGCGGGTGAAAAACTGTTTTTT. The encoded protein is CATTGQAGEKLFF.

With regard to this clone: Other nucleotide sequences from this sample produce the same CDR3. This sequence joins TRBV5-1 and TRBJ2-5, with unresolved D. Trimming took off 4 bases at V and 5 bases at J, with 6 bases between the two ends. This CDR3 contains 11 residues. Looked up from germline, CDR1 is SGHRS and CDR2 is YFSETQ. The CDR3 DNA is TGCGCCAGCAGCCCTGGTGAGACCCAGTACTTC. As protein: CASSPGETQYF.